This paragraph reports one T cell receptor (beta chain). Its target is unknown. This sample is drawn from a study of shared clonotypes between healthy human individuals. The CDR3 is 18 residues long. The V gene lost 4 bases and the J gene lost 0 bases, with 18 bases spanning the gap. Germline V CDR1 and CDR2: KGHSH, LQKENI. For sorted subsets, about 0.2 ug DNA per replicate equaled tens of thousands of T cell genomes. Original methodology: Junction-only immunoSEQ sequences carried no quality scores, so filtering differed. Only in-frame clones appear in the TCRdb table, and some are missing; sequencing was by immunoSEQ multiplex PCR. That table is the source of V, J and clone size, and D and trimming were worked out from the DNA. The sample contains just over 2,000,000 clones, roughly 94% of which appear only once. Study-wide points: Naive CD4 clonotypes overlapped across several donors at around 5%. Sequencing depth was expected to affect clonotype sharing among donors.

Sequencing was carried out using naive CD4+ T cells sorted from blood. Indicated subset: CD45RA+ positively selected. The sequence was obtained from a man younger than 30 in good health. The gene calls are TRBV18 and TRBJ1-4; D is undetermined. The CDR3 coding sequence is TGTGCCAGCTCACTCCTACCAAACGCAGCCTCAACTAATGAAAAACTGTTTTTT. It translates to CASSLLPNAASTNEKLFF.